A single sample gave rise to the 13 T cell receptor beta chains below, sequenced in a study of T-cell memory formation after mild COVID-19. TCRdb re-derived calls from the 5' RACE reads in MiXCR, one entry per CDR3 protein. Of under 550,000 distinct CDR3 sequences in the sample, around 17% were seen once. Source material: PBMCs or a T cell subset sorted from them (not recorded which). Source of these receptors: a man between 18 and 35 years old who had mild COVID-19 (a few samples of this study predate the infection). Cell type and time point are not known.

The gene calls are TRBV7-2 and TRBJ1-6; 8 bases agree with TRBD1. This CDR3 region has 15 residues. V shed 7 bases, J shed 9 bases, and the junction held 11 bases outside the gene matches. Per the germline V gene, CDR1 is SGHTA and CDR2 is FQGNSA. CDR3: CASTSRGTGFSPLHF. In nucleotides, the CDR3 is TGTGCCAGCACCTCCCGCGGGACAGGATTTTCACCCCTCCACTTT.

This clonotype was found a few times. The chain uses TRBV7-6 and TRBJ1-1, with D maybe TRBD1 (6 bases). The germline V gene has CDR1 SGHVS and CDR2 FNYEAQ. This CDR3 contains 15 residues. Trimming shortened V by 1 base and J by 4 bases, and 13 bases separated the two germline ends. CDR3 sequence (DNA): TGTGCCAGCAGCTTAGTCGGGGGCTGGGTCACTGAAGCTTTCTTT. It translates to CASSLVGGWVTEAFF.

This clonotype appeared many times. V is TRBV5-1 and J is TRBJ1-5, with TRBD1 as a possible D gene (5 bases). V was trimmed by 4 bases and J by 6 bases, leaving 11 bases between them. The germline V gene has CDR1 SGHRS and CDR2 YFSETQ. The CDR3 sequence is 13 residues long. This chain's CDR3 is CASSGDPSQPQHF. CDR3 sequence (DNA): TGCGCCAGCAGCGGGGACCCCAGTCAGCCCCAGCATTTT.

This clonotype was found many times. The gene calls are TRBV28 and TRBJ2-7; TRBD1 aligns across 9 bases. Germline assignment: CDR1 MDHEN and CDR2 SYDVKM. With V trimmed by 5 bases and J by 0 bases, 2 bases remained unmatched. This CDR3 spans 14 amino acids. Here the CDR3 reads CASSKGQGSYEQYV. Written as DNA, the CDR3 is TGTGCCAGCAGTAAGGGACAGGGCTCCTACGAGCAGTACGTC.

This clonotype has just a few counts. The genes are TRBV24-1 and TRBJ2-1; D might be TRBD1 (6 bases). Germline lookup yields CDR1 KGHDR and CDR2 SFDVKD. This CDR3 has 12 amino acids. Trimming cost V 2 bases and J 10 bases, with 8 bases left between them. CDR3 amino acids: CATSDSTGEQFF. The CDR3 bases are TGTGCCACCAGTGATTCAACAGGGGAGCAGTTCTTC.

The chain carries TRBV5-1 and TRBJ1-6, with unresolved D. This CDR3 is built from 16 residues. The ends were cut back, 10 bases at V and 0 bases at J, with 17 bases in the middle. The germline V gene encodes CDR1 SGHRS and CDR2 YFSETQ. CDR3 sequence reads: CARPSSGSSYNSPLHF. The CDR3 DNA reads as TGCGCCCGCCCTTCTTCTGGCAGCTCCTATAATTCACCCCTCCACTTT.

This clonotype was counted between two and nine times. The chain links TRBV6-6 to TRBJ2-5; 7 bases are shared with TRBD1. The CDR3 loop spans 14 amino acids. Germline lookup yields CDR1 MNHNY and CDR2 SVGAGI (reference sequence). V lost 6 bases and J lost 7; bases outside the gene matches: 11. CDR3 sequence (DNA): TGTGCCAGCAGCTCCTCGACAGGGACGGCGACCCAGTACTTC. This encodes CASSSSTGTATQYF.

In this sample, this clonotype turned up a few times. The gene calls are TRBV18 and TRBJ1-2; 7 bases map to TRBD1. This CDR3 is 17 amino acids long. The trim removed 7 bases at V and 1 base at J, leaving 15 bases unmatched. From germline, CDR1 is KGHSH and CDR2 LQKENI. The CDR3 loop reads CASFTTSTGPHNYGYTF. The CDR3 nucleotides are TGTGCCAGCTTCACCACTTCGACAGGGCCCCATAACTATGGCTACACCTTC.

CDR3 DNA sequence: TGCAGCGCTCCCAGGGGGAGAGGGTACAATGAGCAGTTCTTC. It specifies CSAPRGRGYNEQFF. The gene calls are TRBV29-1 and TRBJ2-1, with 7 bases identical to TRBD1. CDR1 SQVTM and CDR2 ANQGSEA come from the germline V gene. The CDR3 consists of 14 residues. With V trimmed by 7 bases and J by 4 bases, 10 bases remained unmatched.

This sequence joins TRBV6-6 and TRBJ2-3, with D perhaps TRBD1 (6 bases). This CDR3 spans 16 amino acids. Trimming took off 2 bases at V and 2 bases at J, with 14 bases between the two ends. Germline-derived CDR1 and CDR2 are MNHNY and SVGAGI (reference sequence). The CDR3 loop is CASSYPTDRLTDTQYF. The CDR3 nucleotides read TGTGCCAGCAGTTACCCCACAGACAGGCTCACAGATACGCAGTATTTT.

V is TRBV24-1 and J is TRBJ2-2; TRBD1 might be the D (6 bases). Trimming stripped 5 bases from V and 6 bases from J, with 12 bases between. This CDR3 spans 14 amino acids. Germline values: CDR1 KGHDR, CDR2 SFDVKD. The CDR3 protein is CATSAGEVAGELFF. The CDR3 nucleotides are TGTGCCACCAGTGCAGGGGAAGTTGCCGGGGAGCTGTTTTTT.

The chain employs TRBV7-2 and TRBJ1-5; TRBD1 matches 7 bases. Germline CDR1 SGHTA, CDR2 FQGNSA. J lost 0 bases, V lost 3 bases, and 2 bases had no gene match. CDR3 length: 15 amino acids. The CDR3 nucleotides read TGTGCCAGCAGCTTTGACAGGGCTAGCAATCAGCCCCAGCATTTT. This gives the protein CASSFDRASNQPQHF.

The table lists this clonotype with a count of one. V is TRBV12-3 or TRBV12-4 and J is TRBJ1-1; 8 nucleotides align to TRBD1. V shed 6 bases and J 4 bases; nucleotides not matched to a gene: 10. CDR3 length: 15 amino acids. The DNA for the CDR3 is TGTGCCAGCAGCCCTATTGACAGGGGCGGCACTGAAGCTTTCTTT. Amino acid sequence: CASSPIDRGGTEAFF.